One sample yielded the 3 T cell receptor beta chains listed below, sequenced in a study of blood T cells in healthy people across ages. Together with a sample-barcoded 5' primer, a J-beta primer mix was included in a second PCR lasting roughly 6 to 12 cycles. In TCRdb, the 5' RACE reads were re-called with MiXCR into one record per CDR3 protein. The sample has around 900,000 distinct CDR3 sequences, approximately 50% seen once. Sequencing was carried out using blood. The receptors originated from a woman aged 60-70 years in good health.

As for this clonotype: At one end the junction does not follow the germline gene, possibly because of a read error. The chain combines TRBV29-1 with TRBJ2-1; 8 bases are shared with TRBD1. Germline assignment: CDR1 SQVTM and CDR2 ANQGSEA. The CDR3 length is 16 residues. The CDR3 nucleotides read TGCAGCGTCCAAGGACAGGGCTGGCGTTCCTACAATGAGCAGTTATTC. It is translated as CSVQGQGWRSYNEQLF.

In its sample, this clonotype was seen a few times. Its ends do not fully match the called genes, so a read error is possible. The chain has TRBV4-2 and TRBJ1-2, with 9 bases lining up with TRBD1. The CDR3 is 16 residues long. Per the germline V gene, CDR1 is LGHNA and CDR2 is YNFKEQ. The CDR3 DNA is TGTGCCAACAGCCAAGGCCACAGGGGGCGCGACTATGGCTACACCTTC. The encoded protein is CANSQGHRGRDYGYTF.

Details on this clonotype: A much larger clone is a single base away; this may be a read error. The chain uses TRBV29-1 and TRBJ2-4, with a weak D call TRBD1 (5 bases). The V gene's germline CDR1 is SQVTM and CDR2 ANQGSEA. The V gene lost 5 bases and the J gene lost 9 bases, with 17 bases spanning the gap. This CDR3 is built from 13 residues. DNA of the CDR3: TGCAGCGTTACGATGGCAGGGTTTGGCATTCAGTACTTC. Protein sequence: CSVTMAGFGIQYF.